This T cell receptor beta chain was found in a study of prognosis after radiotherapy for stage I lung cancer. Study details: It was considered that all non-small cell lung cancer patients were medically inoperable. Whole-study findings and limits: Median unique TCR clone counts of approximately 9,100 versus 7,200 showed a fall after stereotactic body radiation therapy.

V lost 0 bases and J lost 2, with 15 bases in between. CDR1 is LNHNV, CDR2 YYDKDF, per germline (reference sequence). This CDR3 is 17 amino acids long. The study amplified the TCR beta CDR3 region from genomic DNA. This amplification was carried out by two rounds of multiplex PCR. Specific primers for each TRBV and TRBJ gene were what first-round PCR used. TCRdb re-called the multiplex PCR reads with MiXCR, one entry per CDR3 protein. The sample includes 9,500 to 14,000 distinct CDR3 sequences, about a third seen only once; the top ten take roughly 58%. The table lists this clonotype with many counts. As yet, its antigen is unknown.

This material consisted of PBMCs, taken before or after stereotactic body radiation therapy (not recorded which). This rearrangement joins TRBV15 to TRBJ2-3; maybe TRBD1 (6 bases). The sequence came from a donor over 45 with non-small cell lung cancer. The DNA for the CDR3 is TGTGCCACCAGCAGAGATCTAGAAGGGGGTTTCACAGATACGCAGTATTTT. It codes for CATSRDLEGGFTDTQYF.